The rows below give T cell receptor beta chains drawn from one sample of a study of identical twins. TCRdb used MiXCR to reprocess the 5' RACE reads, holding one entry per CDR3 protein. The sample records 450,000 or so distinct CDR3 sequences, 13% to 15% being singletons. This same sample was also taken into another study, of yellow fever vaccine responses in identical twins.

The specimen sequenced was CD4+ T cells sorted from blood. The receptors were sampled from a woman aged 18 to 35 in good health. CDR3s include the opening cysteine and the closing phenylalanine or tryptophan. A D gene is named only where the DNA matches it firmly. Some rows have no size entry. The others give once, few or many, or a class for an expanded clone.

CDR3 protein: CASSLDGALETQYF; CDR3 DNA: TGTGCCAGCAGCTTAGACGGGGCCTTGGAGACCCAGTACTTC; J gene: TRBJ2-5; D gene: NA; V gene: TRBV7-2; clone size: NA
CDR3 protein: CASMGLAGGADTQYF; CDR3 DNA: TGTGCCAGCATGGGGCTAGCGGGAGGGGCAGATACGCAGTATTTT; J gene: TRBJ2-3; D gene: NA; V gene: TRBV21-1; clone size: NA
CDR3 protein: CAINSGSANEKLFF; CDR3 DNA: TGTGCCATCAATTCAGGGTCGGCTAATGAAAAACTGTTTTTT; J gene: TRBJ1-4; D gene: NA; V gene: TRBV10-3; clone size: NA
CDR3 protein: CASDQQETQYF; CDR3 DNA: TGTGCCAGTGACCAGCAAGAGACCCAGTACTTC; J gene: TRBJ2-5; D gene: NA; V gene: TRBV6-4; clone size: NA
CDR3 protein: CASSPAPYREQYF; CDR3 DNA: TGTGCCAGCTCCCCGGCTCCATATAGGGAGCAGTACTTC; J gene: TRBJ2-7; D gene: NA; V gene: TRBV6-6; clone size: few
CDR3 protein: CASSQGLAGPAEQYF; CDR3 DNA: TGTGCCAGCAGCCAAGGACTAGCGGGGCCAGCCGAGCAGTACTTC; J gene: TRBJ2-7; D gene: TRBD2; V gene: TRBV3-1; clone size: few
CDR3 protein: CSATSGPVDTGVLFF; CDR3 DNA: TGCAGTGCTACCTCAGGGCCCGTGGACACCGGGGTGCTGTTTTTT; J gene: TRBJ2-2; D gene: NA; V gene: TRBV20-1; clone size: NA
CDR3 protein: CASSQEAVPDTQYF; CDR3 DNA: TGTGCCAGCAGCCAAGAGGCAGTCCCAGATACGCAGTATTTT; J gene: TRBJ2-3; D gene: NA; V gene: TRBV4-2; clone size: NA
CDR3 protein: CASSLRAQGKQETQYF; CDR3 DNA: TGTGCCAGCAGCTTGCGGGCACAGGGAAAACAAGAGACCCAGTACTTC; J gene: TRBJ2-5; D gene: NA; V gene: TRBV5-4; clone size: NA
CDR3 protein: CASCTGGNEQFF; CDR3 DNA: TGTGCCAGCTGTACAGGGGGCAATGAGCAGTTCTTC; J gene: TRBJ2-1; D gene: TRBD1; V gene: TRBV2; clone size: NA
CDR3 protein: CASSEWEYNEQFF; CDR3 DNA: TGTGCCAGCAGTGAGTGGGAGTACAATGAGCAGTTCTTC; J gene: TRBJ2-1; D gene: NA; V gene: TRBV2; clone size: NA
CDR3 protein: CSVSTGAYEQYF; CDR3 DNA: TGCAGCGTCTCGACAGGGGCCTACGAGCAGTACTTC; J gene: TRBJ2-7; D gene: TRBD1; V gene: TRBV29-1; clone size: many
CDR3 protein: CASSSASGAYNEQFF; CDR3 DNA: TGTGCCAGCAGCTCTGCTTCCGGCGCCTACAATGAGCAGTTCTTC; J gene: TRBJ2-1; D gene: NA; V gene: TRBV7-3; clone size: NA
CDR3 protein: CASSLVGTVNEKLFF; CDR3 DNA: TGTGCCAGCAGTTTAGTGGGGACTGTTAATGAAAAACTGTTTTTT; J gene: TRBJ1-4; D gene: NA; V gene: TRBV12-3/TRBV12-4; clone size: NA
CDR3 protein: CASSPGTHGTDTQYF; CDR3 DNA: TGTGCCAGCAGCCCCGGGACTCATGGCACAGATACGCAGTATTTT; J gene: TRBJ2-3; D gene: NA; V gene: TRBV7-9; clone size: many
CDR3 protein: CASSPFGQTNNEQFF; CDR3 DNA: TGTGCCAGCAGTCCTTTCGGACAGACTAACAATGAGCAGTTCTTC; J gene: TRBJ2-1; D gene: NA; V gene: TRBV25-1; clone size: few
CDR3 protein: CASSYSNLGRVPLHF; CDR3 DNA: TGTGCCAGCAGTTACTCGAACCTGGGTCGTGTGCCCCTCCACTTT; J gene: TRBJ1-6; D gene: NA; V gene: TRBV6-5; clone size: NA
CDR3 protein: CASSATDSNQPQHF; CDR3 DNA: TGTGCCAGCTCAGCGACAGATAGCAATCAGCCCCAGCATTTT; J gene: TRBJ1-5; D gene: NA; V gene: TRBV18; clone size: NA
CDR3 protein: CSVRTGSISYNEQFF; CDR3 DNA: TGCAGCGTTCGTACCGGTAGTATCTCCTACAATGAGCAGTTCTTC; J gene: TRBJ2-1; D gene: NA; V gene: TRBV29-1; clone size: few
CDR3 protein: CASSQQARQITAGAVLNEQFF; CDR3 DNA: TGTGCCAGCAGCCAGCAAGCTAGACAGATTACGGCGGGAGCTGTACTCAATGAGCAGTTCTTC; J gene: TRBJ2-1; D gene: TRBD2; V gene: TRBV7-2; clone size: NA
CDR3 protein: CASSLALMGLGEQFF; CDR3 DNA: TGCGCCAGCAGCTTGGCCCTAATGGGGCTCGGTGAGCAGTTCTTC; J gene: TRBJ2-1; D gene: NA; V gene: TRBV5-1; clone size: few
CDR3 protein: CASRRPGTDYEQYF; CDR3 DNA: TGTGCCAGCAGGCGACCCGGGACAGACTACGAGCAGTACTTC; J gene: TRBJ2-7; D gene: TRBD1; V gene: TRBV28; clone size: few
CDR3 protein: CASSFSTPPGLAGAHSYEQYF; CDR3 DNA: TGTGCCAGCAGCTTCAGCACCCCCCCAGGACTAGCGGGAGCCCACTCCTACGAGCAGTACTTC; J gene: TRBJ2-7; D gene: TRBD2; V gene: TRBV7-2; clone size: NA
CDR3 protein: CASSEIGGYEQYF; CDR3 DNA: TGTGCCAGCAGCGAGATAGGGGGCTACGAGCAGTACTTC; J gene: TRBJ2-7; D gene: NA; V gene: TRBV7-9; clone size: NA
CDR3 protein: CASSRAYGQDYTDTQYF; CDR3 DNA: TGTGCCAGCAGCCGAGCTTACGGACAGGACTACACAGATACGCAGTATTTT; J gene: TRBJ2-3; D gene: NA; V gene: TRBV4-2; clone size: few
CDR3 protein: CASSLAAVQGLQYF; CDR3 DNA: TGTGCCAGCAGTTTAGCTGCCGTGCAGGGATTACAGTACTTC; J gene: TRBJ2-5; D gene: NA; V gene: TRBV28; clone size: few
CDR3 protein: CASSHRQEPGVEKLFF; CDR3 DNA: TGTGCCAGCAGTCACCGACAGGAGCCGGGGGTTGAAAAACTGTTTTTT; J gene: TRBJ1-4; D gene: NA; V gene: TRBV28; clone size: many
CDR3 protein: CATSATTGGNTGELFF; CDR3 DNA: TGTGCCACCAGTGCCACAACAGGGGGCAACACCGGGGAGCTGTTTTTT; J gene: TRBJ2-2; D gene: TRBD1; V gene: TRBV24-1; clone size: NA
CDR3 protein: CASSLGLRDTDTQYF; CDR3 DNA: TGTGCCAGCAGCTTAGGGCTTAGGGACACAGATACGCAGTATTTT; J gene: TRBJ2-3; D gene: NA; V gene: TRBV7-8; clone size: few
CDR3 protein: CATAGDSTDTQYF; CDR3 DNA: TGTGCCACCGCTGGGGATAGCACAGATACGCAGTATTTT; J gene: TRBJ2-3; D gene: NA; V gene: TRBV10-3; clone size: many
CDR3 protein: CASSVVRGGTDTHYF; CDR3 DNA: TGTGCCAGCTCCGTGGTTAGGGGAGGGACAGATACGCATTATTTT; J gene: TRBJ2-3; D gene: NA; V gene: TRBV28; clone size: NA
CDR3 protein: CASSYFSGGRGDEQFF; CDR3 DNA: TGTGCCAGCAGCTATTTTAGCGGGGGGAGGGGGGATGAGCAGTTCTTC; J gene: TRBJ2-1; D gene: TRBD2; V gene: TRBV4-2; clone size: many
CDR3 protein: CASRNPMGGETQYF; CDR3 DNA: TGTGCCAGCAGAAACCCAATGGGGGGCGAGACCCAGTACTTC; J gene: TRBJ2-5; D gene: NA; V gene: TRBV6-1; clone size: NA
CDR3 protein: CASSSLGLEDEQYF; CDR3 DNA: TGCGCCAGCAGCTCCCTGGGCCTGGAGGACGAGCAGTACTTC; J gene: TRBJ2-7; D gene: NA; V gene: TRBV5-1; clone size: many
CDR3 protein: CASSPLPAGGGTGELFF; CDR3 DNA: TGTGCCAGCTCACCACTTCCAGCGGGGGGCGGCACCGGGGAGCTGTTTTTT; J gene: TRBJ2-2; D gene: TRBD2; V gene: TRBV18; clone size: few
CDR3 protein: CSAVWTSGFTDTQYF; CDR3 DNA: TGCAGTGCCGTTTGGACTAGCGGCTTCACAGATACGCAGTATTTT; J gene: TRBJ2-3; D gene: TRBD2; V gene: TRBV20-1; clone size: NA
CDR3 protein: CASSRSGRNIGELFF; CDR3 DNA: TGTGCCAGCAGTCGGTCCGGGAGGAACATCGGGGAGCTGTTTTTT; J gene: TRBJ2-2; D gene: TRBD2; V gene: TRBV25-1; clone size: NA
CDR3 protein: CASSQGSGARQETQYF; CDR3 DNA: TGTGCCAGCAGCCAAGGTTCGGGGGCCCGACAAGAGACCCAGTACTTC; J gene: TRBJ2-5; D gene: NA; V gene: TRBV4-2; clone size: many
CDR3 protein: CASSPQGPGANVLTF; CDR3 DNA: TGTGCCAGCAGCCCACAGGGGCCGGGGGCCAACGTCCTGACTTTC; J gene: TRBJ2-6; D gene: TRBD1; V gene: TRBV7-9; clone size: NA
CDR3 protein: CASSQKGHHRSSYNEQFF; CDR3 DNA: TGTGCCAGCAGCCAAAAAGGCCACCATAGGAGCTCCTACAATGAGCAGTTCTTC; J gene: TRBJ2-1; D gene: NA; V gene: TRBV3-1; clone size: NA
CDR3 protein: CATSRDHINEQFF; CDR3 DNA: TGTGCCACCAGCAGAGACCATATCAATGAGCAGTTCTTC; J gene: TRBJ2-1; D gene: NA; V gene: TRBV15; clone size: few
CDR3 protein: CASSLGPTGRNTEAFF; CDR3 DNA: TGTGCCAGCAGCTTGGGACCGACAGGGAGGAACACTGAAGCTTTCTTT; J gene: TRBJ1-1; D gene: TRBD1; V gene: TRBV5-5; clone size: NA
CDR3 protein: CSARAGLVETQYF; CDR3 DNA: TGCAGTGCTAGGGCCGGTTTGGTAGAGACCCAGTACTTC; J gene: TRBJ2-5; D gene: NA; V gene: TRBV20-1; clone size: once
CDR3 protein: CSARAILAPQETQYF; CDR3 DNA: TGCAGTGCTAGAGCTATACTAGCCCCCCAAGAGACCCAGTACTTC; J gene: TRBJ2-5; D gene: NA; V gene: TRBV20-1; clone size: NA
CDR3 protein: CASSSLAGDTQYF; CDR3 DNA: TGTGCCAGCAGCTCCCTAGCGGGAGATACGCAGTATTTT; J gene: TRBJ2-3; D gene: TRBD2; V gene: TRBV5-6; clone size: NA
CDR3 protein: CSLEEGIQETQYF; CDR3 DNA: TGCAGCCTTGAAGAGGGTATCCAAGAGACCCAGTACTTC; J gene: TRBJ2-5; D gene: NA; V gene: TRBV29-1; clone size: NA
CDR3 protein: CASMGETQYF; CDR3 DNA: TGTGCCTCGATGGGGGAGACCCAGTACTTC; J gene: TRBJ2-5; D gene: NA; V gene: TRBV30; clone size: NA
CDR3 protein: CASNQQGSYEQYF; CDR3 DNA: TGTGCCAGCAACCAACAGGGGTCCTACGAGCAGTACTTC; J gene: TRBJ2-7; D gene: TRBD1; V gene: TRBV7-2; clone size: many
CDR3 protein: CASSLRDSSTDTQYF; CDR3 DNA: TGTGCCAGCAGTCTCCGGGACAGCAGCACAGATACGCAGTATTTT; J gene: TRBJ2-3; D gene: TRBD1; V gene: TRBV12-3/TRBV12-4; clone size: many
CDR3 protein: CASSLAGTGGSGANVLTF; CDR3 DNA: TGTGCCAGCAGCTTAGCTGGGACAGGGGGCTCTGGGGCCAACGTCCTGACTTTC; J gene: TRBJ2-6; D gene: TRBD1; V gene: TRBV11-1; clone size: NA
CDR3 protein: CAISGAGVTDTQYF; CDR3 DNA: TGTGCCATCAGTGGAGCGGGAGTCACAGATACGCAGTATTTT; J gene: TRBJ2-3; D gene: TRBD2; V gene: TRBV10-3; clone size: NA
CDR3 protein: CASYPEPSIAKNIQYF; CDR3 DNA: TGTGCCAGCTATCCCGAGCCTTCCATAGCCAAAAACATTCAGTACTTC; J gene: TRBJ2-4; D gene: NA; V gene: TRBV18; clone size: NA
CDR3 protein: CASSRRQGLETQYF; CDR3 DNA: TGTGCCAGCAGCCGACGTCAGGGGTTGGAGACCCAGTACTTC; J gene: TRBJ2-5; D gene: NA; V gene: TRBV7-9; clone size: few